Presented here are 32 T cell receptor beta chains from one specimen sequenced in a study of CD8 T cells in ankylosing spondylitis (TCRdb year 2017). Library generation was performed with 5' RACE. Sequencer: Illumina HiSeq 2500. TCRdb handled the public reads itself, with Q25 trimming in fastp and clone calling in MiXCR, and kept productive beta chains. All rows with the same CDR3 protein become a single entry with the most common DNA and genes. This sample comprises about 160,000 distinct CDR3 sequences, around 18% of them detected only once. Of the sample, over 7.5% is held by the ten largest clones. Material: blood, either unsorted or a sorted T cell fraction (not recorded which). The receptors here all came from a male donor with ankylosing spondylitis or in good health (not recorded which).

In its sample, this clonotype was seen many times. The J gene is TRBJ2-3, the V gene TRBV12-3 or TRBV12-4; 7 nucleotides align to TRBD2. Losses at the gene ends were 8 bases for V and 2 bases for J; bases not matched to a gene: 7. The CDR3 runs to 14 residues. The CDR3 DNA reads as TGTGCCAGCGGGTTAGCGGGCTCCACAGATACGCAGTATTTT. It encodes CASGLAGSTDTQYF.

V usage is TRBV13 and J usage is TRBJ2-3; TRBD2 matches 9 bases. The CDR3 has 15 residues. The germline CDR1 and CDR2 sequences are PRHDT and FYEKMQ (reference sequence). Trimming removed 7 bases from V and 5 bases from J; junction bases left unmatched: 10. The CDR3 protein is CASIPGLASGDTQYF. The CDR3 coding sequence is TGTGCCAGCATCCCGGGACTAGCCTCGGGAGATACGCAGTATTTT.

There are many counts of this clonotype. The rearrangement links TRBV20-1 to TRBJ1-2; no reliable D call. Trimming removed 7 bases at V and 6 bases at J, with 9 bases between. Germline values: CDR1 DFQATT, CDR2 SNEGSKA (reference sequence). The CDR3 covers 10 residues. In DNA form, the CDR3 reads TGCAGTGTAGGCAGTGATGGCTACACCTTC. It is translated as CSVGSDGYTF.

This clonotype has ten or more counts. The chain links TRBV27 to TRBJ2-5; 9 bases are shared with TRBD2. With V trimmed by 3 bases and J by 6 bases, 5 bases remained unmatched. The germline CDR1 and CDR2 sequences are MNHEY and SMNVEV (reference sequence). This CDR3 is built from 14 residues. The CDR3 coding sequence is TGTGCCAGCAGTTTTAGCGGGAGCGTAAAGACCCAGTACTTC. Amino acid sequence: CASSFSGSVKTQYF.

This clonotype was counted ten times or more. The chain is built from TRBV10-2 and TRBJ2-3, with TRBD2 identical over 8 bases. V lost 6 bases and J lost 2; bases outside the gene matches: 10. Germline V gene lookup returns CDR1 WSHSY and CDR2 SAAADI. The CDR3 runs to 16 residues. The CDR3: CASRDQEREFTDTQYF. The DNA for the CDR3 is TGCGCCAGCAGAGACCAAGAGCGGGAGTTCACAGATACGCAGTATTTT.

This clonotype was seen many times. J is TRBJ2-7 and V is TRBV4-1; D perhaps matches TRBD1 (5 bases). Trimming left V 4 bases short and J 2 bases short, with 9 bases between. The CDR3 consists of 13 residues. CDR1 is MGHRA and CDR2 is YSYEKL in the germline V gene. CDR3 DNA sequence: TGCGCCAGCAGCCGCCTACAGGCCTACGAGCAGTACTTC. It is translated as CASSRLQAYEQYF.

This chain's CDR3 is CASSFLAGDTDTQYF. CDR3 in DNA: TGTGCCAGCAGTTTCCTAGCGGGCGACACAGATACGCAGTATTTT. The V and J genes are TRBV12-3 or TRBV12-4 and TRBJ2-3; 8 nucleotides align to TRBD2. V shed 3 bases, J shed 2 bases, and the junction held 4 bases outside the gene matches. The CDR3 sequence is 15 residues long.

This clonotype showed up many times. The V and J genes are TRBV12-3 or TRBV12-4 and TRBJ2-1; either TRBD1 or TRBD2 may supply D (5 bases each). Trimming removed 6 bases at V and 4 bases at J, with 13 bases between. There are 14 residues in the CDR3. CDR3 DNA sequence: TGTGCCAGCAGGGCAGAGGGGAATTACAATGAGCAGTTCTTC. The encoded protein is CASRAEGNYNEQFF.

In this sample, this clonotype turned up many times. V is TRBV29-1 and J is TRBJ2-5, with 8 bases aligning to TRBD1. The V gene's germline CDR1 is SQVTM and CDR2 ANQGSEA. CDR3 length: 11 residues. V lost 5 bases to trimming and J lost 5 bases; unmatched junction nucleotides: 1. In DNA form, the CDR3 reads TGCAGCGTTCGGACAGGGGAGACCCAGTACTTC. As protein: CSVRTGETQYF.

This chain links TRBV7-8 with TRBJ2-7, with TRBD2 identical over 7 bases. Germline CDR1 and CDR2: SGHVS and FQNEAQ. The ends lost 5 bases at V and 6 bases at J; junction bases unmatched: 10. The CDR3 is made up of 14 amino acids. The CDR3 spells CASSPGAGAFEQYF. Here the CDR3 DNA reads TGTGCCAGCAGCCCTGGGGCGGGAGCATTCGAGCAGTACTTC.

The V call is TRBV18, the J call TRBJ1-5; D remains ambiguous. Germline-derived CDR1 and CDR2 are KGHSH and LQKENI. The CDR3 runs to 16 residues. Trimming pared 0 bases from V and 3 bases from J, leaving 12 bases between. The CDR3: CASSPPELPVNQPQHF. In DNA form, the CDR3 reads TGTGCCAGCTCACCACCGGAATTACCAGTCAATCAGCCCCAGCATTTT.

V gene TRBV27 combines with J gene TRBJ2-7; D might be TRBD1 (7 bases). This CDR3 has 14 residues. V dropped 5 bases and J dropped 5 bases, with 16 bases sitting between them. Germline V lookup: CDR1 MNHEY, CDR2 SMNVEV (reference sequence). The CDR3 DNA follows: TGTGCCAGCAGTAGGTCCGGAGGGGGCCACGAGCAGTACTTC. Protein product: CASSRSGGGHEQYF.

The chain uses TRBV18 and TRBJ1-2; D remains unclear. V was clipped by 3 bases and J by 4 bases, with 18 bases between them. Germline-derived CDR1 and CDR2 are KGHSH and LQKENI. The CDR3 spans 16 residues. The CDR3 reads CASSPVDGEPFYGYTF. Here the CDR3 DNA reads TGTGCCAGCTCACCGGTGGACGGAGAACCATTCTATGGCTACACCTTC.

This clonotype showed up just a few times. The rearrangement joins TRBV20-1 to TRBJ2-4, with D perhaps being TRBD1 or TRBD2 (5 bases each). The CDR3 is made up of 13 amino acids. The V end was cut by 6 bases, the J end by 8 bases, with 17 bases between. Germline CDR1 and CDR2: DFQATT and SNEGSKA (reference sequence). CDR3 sequence reads: CSAIPQGADIQYF. CDR3 DNA sequence: TGCAGTGCCATCCCTCAGGGAGCGGACATTCAGTACTTC.

The chain uses TRBV20-1 and TRBJ1-5; 7 nucleotides agree with TRBD1. This CDR3 region has 15 residues. V was clipped by 5 bases and J by 0 bases; unmatched bases: 7. CDR1 is DFQATT and CDR2 is SNEGSKA in the germline V gene (reference sequence). The CDR3 DNA is TGCAGTGCTTTGAGGGACAGCTATAGCAATCAGCCCCAGCATTTT. Its protein product is CSALRDSYSNQPQHF.

There are many counts of this clonotype. J is TRBJ2-5 and V is TRBV5-1, with TRBD2 identical over 11 bases. The CDR3 is 16 amino acids. Per germline, CDR1 SGHRS and CDR2 YFSETQ. The V gene end was trimmed by 3 bases and the J gene end by 4 bases; junction bases not matched to a gene: 8. The CDR3 protein is CASSSGLAGWAETQYF. Written as DNA, the CDR3 is TGCGCCAGCAGCTCAGGACTAGCGGGCTGGGCAGAGACCCAGTACTTC.

The chain combines TRBV5-1 with TRBJ2-5; 10 nucleotides line up with TRBD2. V lost 1 base to trimming and J lost 5 bases; unmatched junction nucleotides: 8. CDR1 and CDR2 (germline): SGHRS, YFSETQ. The CDR3 sequence is 16 residues long. The CDR3 bases are TGCGCCAGCAGCTTGTATCCTAGCGGGAGTGATGAGACCCAGTACTTC. It yields the protein CASSLYPSGSDETQYF.

The table lists this clonotype with many counts. V and J are TRBV27 and TRBJ2-3; 8 bases fit TRBD1. J lost 5 bases, V lost 3 bases, and 10 bases had no gene match. Germline V CDR1 and CDR2: MNHEY, SMNVEV (reference sequence). The CDR3 runs to 16 residues. The CDR3 protein is CASSFWQGAGIDTQYF. In DNA form, the CDR3 reads TGTGCCAGCAGTTTTTGGCAGGGGGCTGGAATAGATACGCAGTATTTT.

This clonotype was recorded a few times. The V call is TRBV3-1, the J call TRBJ2-1, with D possibly matching TRBD2 (6 bases). CDR1 and CDR2 (germline): LGHDT, YNNKEL (reference sequence). V was clipped by 6 bases and J by 8 bases, with 20 bases between them. This CDR3 region has 15 residues. In DNA, the CDR3 is TGTGCCAGCAGTCGCACGGGACCAGCGGGCGATGAGCAGTTCTTC. This encodes CASSRTGPAGDEQFF.

The genes are TRBV28 and TRBJ1-2; TRBD1 matches at 7 bases. The junction had 7 bases not matched to a gene; V was cut back by 6 bases and J by 0 bases. The CDR3 runs to 15 residues. Germline CDR1 is MDHEN and CDR2 is SYDVKM. CDR3 in DNA: TGTGCCAGCAGCTCTGGGACAGTAGCTAACTATGGCTACACCTTC. Encoded protein: CASSSGTVANYGYTF.

This chain uses TRBV7-8 with TRBJ1-2; 10 bases agree with TRBD1. This CDR3 comprises 15 residues. Germline V gives CDR1 SGHVS, CDR2 FQNEAQ. V was clipped by 6 bases and J by 5 bases; unmatched bases: 9. For the CDR3, the DNA is TGTGCCAGCAGTTCCCTGACAGGGGGCGGATATGGCTACACCTTC. Encoded protein: CASSSLTGGGYGYTF.

This clonotype turned up a few times. This chain joins TRBV29-1 and TRBJ2-3, with TRBD2 as a possible D gene (6 bases). CDR1 and CDR2 from the germline V gene are SQVTM and ANQGSEA. The CDR3 length is 11 residues. V was pared by 7 bases and J by 14 bases, with 19 bases between. For the CDR3, the DNA is TGCAGCGGAGCAACGGGACTGGGTGTGTATTTT. As protein: CSGATGLGVYF.

This clonotype was recorded many times. The chain links TRBV5-4 to TRBJ2-7; TRBD1 might be the D (6 bases). The CDR3 length is 15 residues. V was cut by 4 bases and J by 0 bases, with 14 bases left in between. CDR1 is SGHNT, CDR2 YYREEE, per germline (reference sequence). The chain's CDR3 is CASSGDTRLSYEQYF. CDR3 nucleotide sequence: TGTGCCAGCAGCGGGGACACCCGGCTCTCCTACGAGCAGTACTTC.

This clonotype was counted ten times or more. The V and J genes are TRBV29-1 and TRBJ2-1; D is unresolved. Trimming took 7 bases from V and 8 from J, leaving 9 bases between them. This CDR3 comprises 10 residues. CDR1 and CDR2 (germline): SQVTM, ANQGSEA. CDR3 protein: CSATVYEQFF. CDR3 bases: TGCAGCGCCACGGTGTATGAGCAGTTCTTC.

In this sample, this clonotype turned up many times. In DNA, the CDR3 is TGTGCCAGCAGACCCTCCGAGAACAGTGGGTCGTCGCCCCAGCATTTT. Translating it yields CASRPSENSGSSPQHF. The chain uses TRBV12-3 or TRBV12-4 and TRBJ1-5; no definite D call. The CDR3 spans 16 residues. Trimming stripped 6 bases from V and 9 bases from J, with 24 bases between.

This clonotype was recorded once. The chain links TRBV7-6 to TRBJ2-3; D assignment may be TRBD1 or TRBD2 (6 bases each). This CDR3 comprises 15 residues. V was clipped by 5 bases and J by 3 bases, with 15 bases between them. CDR1 SGHVS and CDR2 FNYEAQ come from the germline V gene. In DNA form, the CDR3 reads TGTGCCAGCAGCCAAGGGGGGAGTTGGACAGATACGCAGTATTTT. Protein: CASSQGGSWTDTQYF.

This clonotype was found many times. This sequence joins TRBV3-1 and TRBJ1-2; tentatively, D is TRBD1 (6 bases). Between the trimmed V and J ends, which lost 0 bases and 2 bases, there was a span of 13 bases. The germline gives CDR1 LGHDT, CDR2 YNNKEL (reference sequence). The length of the CDR3 is 16 residues. This chain's CDR3 is CASSQEKSGGNYGYTF. For the CDR3, the DNA is TGTGCCAGCAGCCAAGAAAAGTCGGGGGGCAACTATGGCTACACCTTC.

This chain joins TRBV24-1 and TRBJ2-7, with 7 bases lining up with TRBD1. Germline V gives CDR1 KGHDR, CDR2 SFDVKD. The CDR3 contains 13 residues. Trimming at V came to 4 bases and at J to 5 bases, leaving 4 bases not matched to a gene. This chain's CDR3 is CATSDPGTDEQYF. CDR3 nucleotides: TGTGCCACCAGTGACCCTGGGACAGACGAGCAGTACTTC.

This clonotype appeared many times. The chain is built from TRBV10-3 and TRBJ1-1, with 12 bases that match TRBD1. CDR1 is ENHRY, CDR2 SYGVKD, per germline. V gave up 6 bases and J gave up 10 bases; unmatched junction bases: 9. This CDR3 contains 14 residues. The DNA for the CDR3 is TGTGCCATCAGGCCGGGACAGGGGGCGGCCGGAGCTTTCTTT. Translating it yields CAIRPGQGAAGAFF.

The table lists this clonotype with many counts. The chain employs TRBV24-1 and TRBJ2-7, with 8 bases that match TRBD2. CDR1 and CDR2 (germline): KGHDR, SFDVKD. Germline trimming cut 4 bases from V and 1 base from J; bases unmatched to any gene: 5. The CDR3 runs to 15 residues. This chain's CDR3 is CATSEGSGRSYEQYF. CDR3 bases: TGTGCCACCAGTGAGGGGAGCGGGAGATCCTACGAGCAGTACTTC.

This clonotype was counted many times. The J gene is TRBJ2-2, the V gene TRBV5-1, with D perhaps TRBD2 (5 bases). Trimming cost V 0 bases and J 4 bases, with 10 bases left between them. The CDR3 sequence is 15 residues long. The germline CDR1 and CDR2 sequences are SGHRS and YFSETQ. CDR3 nucleotides: TGCGCCAGCAGCTTGGTAGGACTTCCCACCGGGGAGCTGTTTTTT. As protein: CASSLVGLPTGELFF. The full variable domain, in which reference TRBV5-1 and TRBJ2-2 provide the parts outside the CDR3, is KAGVTQTPRYLIKTRGQQVTLSCSPISGHRSVSWYQQTPGQGLQFLFEYFSETQRNKGNFPGRFSGRQFSNSRSEMNVSTLELGDSALYLCASSLVGLPTGELFFGEGSRLTVL.

This clonotype came up a few times. The J gene is TRBJ2-1, the V gene TRBV18, with TRBD2 identical over 7 bases. Germline loops: CDR1 KGHSH, CDR2 LQKENI. The CDR3 has 13 amino acids. V lost 4 bases, J lost 7 bases, and 4 bases stayed unmatched. CDR3 amino acids: CASSQISGNEQFF. The CDR3 coding sequence is TGTGCCAGCTCACAAATTAGCGGGAATGAGCAGTTCTTC.